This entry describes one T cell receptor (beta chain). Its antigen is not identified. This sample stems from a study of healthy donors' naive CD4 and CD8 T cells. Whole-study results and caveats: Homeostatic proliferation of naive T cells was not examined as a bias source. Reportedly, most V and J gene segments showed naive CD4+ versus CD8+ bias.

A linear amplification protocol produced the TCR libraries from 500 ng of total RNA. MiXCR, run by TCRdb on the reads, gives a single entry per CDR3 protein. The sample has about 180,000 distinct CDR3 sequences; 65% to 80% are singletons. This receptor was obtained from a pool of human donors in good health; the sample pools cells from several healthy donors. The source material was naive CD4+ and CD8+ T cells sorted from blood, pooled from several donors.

Here the CDR3 reads CSVSHLNEQFF. For the CDR3, the DNA is TGCAGCGTTAGTCATCTGAATGAGCAGTTCTTC. The chain recombines TRBV29-1 with TRBJ2-1; D is unclear. Trimming shortened V by 5 bases and J by 7 bases, and 9 bases separated the two germline ends. The V gene's germline CDR1 is SQVTM and CDR2 ANQGSEA. The CDR3 length is 11 residues.